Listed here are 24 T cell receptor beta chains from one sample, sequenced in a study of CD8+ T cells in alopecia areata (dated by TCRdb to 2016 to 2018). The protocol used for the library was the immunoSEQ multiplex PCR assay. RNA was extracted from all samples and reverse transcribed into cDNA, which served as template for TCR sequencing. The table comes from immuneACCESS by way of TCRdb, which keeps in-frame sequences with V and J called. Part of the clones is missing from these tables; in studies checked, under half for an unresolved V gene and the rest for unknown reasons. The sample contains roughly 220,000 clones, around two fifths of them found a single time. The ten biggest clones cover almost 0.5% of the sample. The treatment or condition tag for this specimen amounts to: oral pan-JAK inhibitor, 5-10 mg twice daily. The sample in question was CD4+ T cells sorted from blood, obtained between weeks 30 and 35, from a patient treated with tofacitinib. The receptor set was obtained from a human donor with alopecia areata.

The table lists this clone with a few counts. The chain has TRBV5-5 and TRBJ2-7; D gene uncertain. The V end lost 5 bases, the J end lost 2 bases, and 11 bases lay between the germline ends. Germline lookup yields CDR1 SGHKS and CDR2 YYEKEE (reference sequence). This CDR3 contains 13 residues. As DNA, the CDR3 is TGTGCCAGCAGTACGGGCAGTACCTACGAGCAGTACTTC. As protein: CASSTGSTYEQYF.

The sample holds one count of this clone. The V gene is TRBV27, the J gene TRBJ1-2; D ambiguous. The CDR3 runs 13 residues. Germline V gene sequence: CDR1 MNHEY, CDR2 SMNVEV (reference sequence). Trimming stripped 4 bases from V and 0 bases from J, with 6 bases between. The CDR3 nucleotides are TGTGCCAGCAGTTACGATTCTAACTATGGCTACACCTTC. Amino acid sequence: CASSYDSNYGYTF.

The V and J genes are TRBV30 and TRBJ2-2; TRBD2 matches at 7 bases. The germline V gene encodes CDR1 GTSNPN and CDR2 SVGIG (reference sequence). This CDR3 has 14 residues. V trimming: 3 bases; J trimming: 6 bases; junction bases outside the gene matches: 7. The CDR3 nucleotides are TGTGCCTGGAGAAGGACTAGTGGGTCCGGGGAGCTGTTTTTT. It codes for CAWRRTSGSGELFF.

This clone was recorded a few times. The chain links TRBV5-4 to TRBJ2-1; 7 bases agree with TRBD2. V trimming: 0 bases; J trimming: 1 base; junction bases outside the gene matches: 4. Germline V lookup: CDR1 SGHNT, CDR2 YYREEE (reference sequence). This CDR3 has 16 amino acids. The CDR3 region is CASSLAAGLSYNEQFF. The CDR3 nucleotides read TGTGCCAGCAGCTTGGCAGCGGGGTTGTCCTACAATGAGCAGTTCTTC.

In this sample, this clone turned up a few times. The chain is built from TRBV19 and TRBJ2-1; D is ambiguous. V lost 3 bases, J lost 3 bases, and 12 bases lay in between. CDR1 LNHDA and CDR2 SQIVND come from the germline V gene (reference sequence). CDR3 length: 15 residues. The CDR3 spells CASSIDQVLYNEQFF. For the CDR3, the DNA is TGTGCCAGTAGTATTGACCAGGTACTCTACAATGAGCAGTTCTTC.

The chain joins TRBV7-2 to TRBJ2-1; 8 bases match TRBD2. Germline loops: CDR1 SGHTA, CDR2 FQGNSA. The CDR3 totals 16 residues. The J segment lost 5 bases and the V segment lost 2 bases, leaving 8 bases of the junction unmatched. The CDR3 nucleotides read TGTGCCAGCAGCTTAAGGGGGACTAGAGGGAACAATGAGCAGTTCTTC. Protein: CASSLRGTRGNNEQFF.

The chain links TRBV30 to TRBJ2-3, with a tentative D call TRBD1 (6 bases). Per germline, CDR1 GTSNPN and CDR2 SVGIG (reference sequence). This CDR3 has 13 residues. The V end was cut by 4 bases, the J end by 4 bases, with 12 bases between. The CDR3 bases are TGTGCCTGGACCACGAAGGGGGCAGATACGCAGTATTTT. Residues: CAWTTKGADTQYF.

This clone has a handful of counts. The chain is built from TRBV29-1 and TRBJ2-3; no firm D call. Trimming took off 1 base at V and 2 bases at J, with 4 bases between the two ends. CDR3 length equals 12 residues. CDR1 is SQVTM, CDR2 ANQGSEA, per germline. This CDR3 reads CSVEGNTDTQYF. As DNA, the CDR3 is TGCAGCGTTGAAGGGAACACAGATACGCAGTATTTT.

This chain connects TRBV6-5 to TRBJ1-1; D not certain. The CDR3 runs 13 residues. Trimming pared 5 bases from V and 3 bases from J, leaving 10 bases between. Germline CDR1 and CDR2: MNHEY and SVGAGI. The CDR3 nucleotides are TGTGCCAGCAGTCCCCGACTCCACACTGAAGCTTTCTTT. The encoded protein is CASSPRLHTEAFF.

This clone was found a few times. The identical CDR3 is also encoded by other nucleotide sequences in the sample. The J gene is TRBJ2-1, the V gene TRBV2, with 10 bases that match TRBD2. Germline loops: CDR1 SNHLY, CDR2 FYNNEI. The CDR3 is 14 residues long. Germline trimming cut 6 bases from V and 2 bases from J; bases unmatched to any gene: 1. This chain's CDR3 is CASRAGGPYNEQFF. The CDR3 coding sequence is TGTGCCAGCAGAGCGGGAGGGCCCTACAATGAGCAGTTCTTC.

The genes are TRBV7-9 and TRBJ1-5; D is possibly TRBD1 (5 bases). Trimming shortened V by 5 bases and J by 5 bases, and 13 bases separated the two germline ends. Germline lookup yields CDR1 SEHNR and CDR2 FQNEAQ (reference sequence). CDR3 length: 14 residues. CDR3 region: CASSPGGSHQPQHF. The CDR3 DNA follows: TGTGCCAGCAGCCCTGGGGGGTCCCATCAGCCCCAGCATTTT. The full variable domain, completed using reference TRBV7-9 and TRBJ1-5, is DTGVSQNPRHKITKRGQNVTFRCDPISEHNRLYWYRQTLGQGPEFLTYFQNEAQLEKSRLLSDRFSAERPKGSFSTLEIQRTEQGDSAMYLCASSPGGSHQPQHFGDGTRLSIL.

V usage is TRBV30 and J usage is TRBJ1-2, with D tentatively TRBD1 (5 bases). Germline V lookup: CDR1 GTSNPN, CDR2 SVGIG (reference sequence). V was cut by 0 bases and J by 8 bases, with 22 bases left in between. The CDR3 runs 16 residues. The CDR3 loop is CAWSVLSAGRWFGYTF. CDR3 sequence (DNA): TGTGCCTGGAGTGTACTATCCGCGGGGCGCTGGTTCGGCTACACCTTC. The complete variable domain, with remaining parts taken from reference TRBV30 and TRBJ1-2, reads SQTIHQWPATLVQPVGSPLSLECTVEGTSNPNLYWYRQAAGRGLQLLFYSVGIGQISSEVPQNLSASRPQDRQFILSSKKLLLSDSGFYLCAWSVLSAGRWFGYTFGSGTRLTVV.

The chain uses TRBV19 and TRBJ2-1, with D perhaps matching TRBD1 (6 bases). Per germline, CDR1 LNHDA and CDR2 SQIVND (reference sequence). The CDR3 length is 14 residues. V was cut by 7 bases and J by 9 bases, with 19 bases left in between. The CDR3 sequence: CASIPGTTGGEQFF. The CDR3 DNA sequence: TGTGCCAGTATTCCGGGGACAACGGGCGGTGAGCAGTTCTTC.

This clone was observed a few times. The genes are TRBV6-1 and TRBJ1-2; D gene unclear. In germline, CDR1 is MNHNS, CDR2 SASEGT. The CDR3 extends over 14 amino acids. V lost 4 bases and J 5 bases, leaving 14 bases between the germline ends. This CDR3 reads CASSVLMALYGYTF. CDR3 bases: TGTGCCAGCAGTGTCCTGATGGCACTATATGGCTACACCTTC.

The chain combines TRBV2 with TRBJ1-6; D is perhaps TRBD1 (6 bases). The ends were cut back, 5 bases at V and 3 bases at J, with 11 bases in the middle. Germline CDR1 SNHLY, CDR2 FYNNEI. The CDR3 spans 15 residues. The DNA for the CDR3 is TGTGCCAGCAGTAATGGGACACTCTATAATTCACCCCTCCACTTT. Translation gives CASSNGTLYNSPLHF.

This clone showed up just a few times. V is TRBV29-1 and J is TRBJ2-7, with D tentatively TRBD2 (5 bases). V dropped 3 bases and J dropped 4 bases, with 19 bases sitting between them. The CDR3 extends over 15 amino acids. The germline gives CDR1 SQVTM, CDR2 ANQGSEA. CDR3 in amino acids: CSVETIGPAGYEQYF. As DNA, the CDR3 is TGCAGCGTTGAGACTATAGGTCCCGCTGGGTACGAGCAGTACTTC.

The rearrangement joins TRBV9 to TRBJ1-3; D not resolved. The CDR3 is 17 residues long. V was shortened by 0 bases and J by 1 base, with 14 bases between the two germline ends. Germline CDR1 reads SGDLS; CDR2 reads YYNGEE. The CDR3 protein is CASSVGPVDLSGNTIYF. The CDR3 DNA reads TGTGCCAGCAGCGTAGGGCCAGTCGACCTTTCTGGAAACACCATATATTTT.

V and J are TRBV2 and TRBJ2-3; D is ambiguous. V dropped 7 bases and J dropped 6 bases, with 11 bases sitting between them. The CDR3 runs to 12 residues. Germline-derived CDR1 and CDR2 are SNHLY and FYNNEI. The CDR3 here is CASTYPEDTQYF. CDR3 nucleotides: TGTGCCAGCACTTACCCCGAGGATACGCAGTATTTT.

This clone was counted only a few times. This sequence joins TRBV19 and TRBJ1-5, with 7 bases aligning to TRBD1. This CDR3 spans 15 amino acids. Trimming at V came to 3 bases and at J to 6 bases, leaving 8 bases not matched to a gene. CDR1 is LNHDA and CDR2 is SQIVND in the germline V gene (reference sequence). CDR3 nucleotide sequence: TGTGCCAGTAGTATCTTAACAACAGGGGTTCAGCCCCAGCATTTT. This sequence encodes CASSILTTGVQPQHF.

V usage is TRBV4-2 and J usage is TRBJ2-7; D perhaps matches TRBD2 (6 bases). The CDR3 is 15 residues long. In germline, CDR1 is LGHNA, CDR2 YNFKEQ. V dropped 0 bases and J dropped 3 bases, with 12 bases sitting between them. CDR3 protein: CASSQDRISGYEQYF. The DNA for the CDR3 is TGTGCCAGCAGCCAAGATCGGATTAGCGGCTACGAGCAGTACTTC.

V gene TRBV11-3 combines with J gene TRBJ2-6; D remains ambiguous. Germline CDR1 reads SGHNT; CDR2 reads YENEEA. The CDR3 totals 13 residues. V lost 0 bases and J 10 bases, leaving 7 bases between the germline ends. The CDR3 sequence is CASSLDGPNVLTF. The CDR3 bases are TGTGCCAGCAGCTTAGATGGTCCGAACGTCCTGACTTTC.

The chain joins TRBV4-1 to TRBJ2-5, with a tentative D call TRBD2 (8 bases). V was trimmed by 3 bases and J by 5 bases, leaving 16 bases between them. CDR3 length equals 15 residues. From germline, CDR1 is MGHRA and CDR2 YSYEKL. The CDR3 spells CASSQGTAGVETQYF. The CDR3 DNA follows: TGCGCCAGCAGCCAGGGGACAGCGGGAGTTGAGACCCAGTACTTC.

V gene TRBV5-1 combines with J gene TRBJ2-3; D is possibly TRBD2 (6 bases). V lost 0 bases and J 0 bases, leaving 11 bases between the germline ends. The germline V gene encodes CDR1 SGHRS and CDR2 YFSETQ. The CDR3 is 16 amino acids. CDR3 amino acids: CASSLVKGTSTDTQYF. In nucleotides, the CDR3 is TGCGCCAGCAGCTTGGTGAAGGGGACTAGCACAGATACGCAGTATTTT.

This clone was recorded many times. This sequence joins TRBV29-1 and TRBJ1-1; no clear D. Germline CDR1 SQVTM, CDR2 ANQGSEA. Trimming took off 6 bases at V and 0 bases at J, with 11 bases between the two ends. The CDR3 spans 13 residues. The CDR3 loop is CSVASGLNTEAFF. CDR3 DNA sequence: TGCAGCGTCGCGTCCGGACTGAACACTGAAGCTTTCTTT.